Sequencing of this T cell receptor beta chain was carried out in a study of T cells after yellow fever vaccination (dated by TCRdb to between 2018 and 2020). With regard to the full study: Libraries from fractions with low cell numbers were prepared with the SMART-Seq v4 Ultra Low Input RNA kit. To follow T-cell clones before and after primary and booster YFV17D yellow fever vaccination, bulk TCR alpha and beta repertoires were sequenced over time. Blood samples were taken at several timepoints before and after primary and secondary immunization, and bulk PBMC replicates and cell subsets were isolated. The cohort comprised two healthy male donors, one aged 18 to 30 and one aged 30 to 39 years. The full study reports these points: Only two donors were included in the study, so the extent to which the findings can be generalized is limited. Most clones expanded after primary vaccination (roughly 96% of CD4 and approximately 90% of CD8) were re-detected after the booster, suggesting that broad memory maintenance occurred. Computational filtering was required because FACS-sorted repertoires could contain abundant contaminating clonotypes from the bulk population. A small fraction of clonotypes appeared in both the CD4 and CD8 compartments, likely as a result of convergent recombination. Compared with the primary T-cell response, the secondary T-cell response was weaker but faster, peaking on day 5 rather than day 15.

Comment on this clonotype: No base quality values were provided; no much bigger clone lies one nucleotide off.

The treatment or condition tag for this specimen amounts to: live attenuated yellow fever vaccine strain. PBMCs were isolated from peripheral blood using a standard Ficoll-Paque protocol. Epitope-specific CD8 T cells were sorted with a dextramer loaded with the yellow fever NS4B epitope peptide, and anti-CD3 and anti-CD8 staining was applied. TriZol was used to extract RNA from bulk PBMCs, from CD4 and CD8 fractions, and from dextramer-positive and dextramer-negative fractions. From the cysteine up to the phenylalanine, the CDR3 has a length of 16 residues. Only the CDR3 region is kept as DNA, spanning 48 bases read in frame from base 1. CDR1 and CDR2, per the germline V gene (reference sequence), are DFQATT and SNEGSKA. Trimming costs V 0 bases and J 8 bases, and their ends lie 19 bases apart. TCR cDNA was synthesized by 5'RACE template switching, through which a universal primer site and unique molecular identifiers were introduced. Priming of cDNA synthesis was performed from both the TCR alpha and TCR beta constant segments. Library amplification involved two PCR steps, and the second step added sample barcodes and sequencing adapters. Sequencing of libraries was done on Illumina HiSeq 2500 (2x100 bp) or NovaSeq (2x150 bp). The study's own analysis went as follows. Demultiplexing of reads and collapsing into UMI consensus sequences were performed with MIGEC, and V(D)J alignment was carried out with MiXCR. Vaccine-responding clonotypes were defined with edgeR using replicate PBMC samples, requiring FDR below 0.01 and a log2 fold change above 5 up to day 15. Bulk clonotypes were assigned CD4 or CD8 identity according to which sequenced CD4 or CD8 repertoire held them at higher abundance. Clonotypes enriched at least 10-fold in dextramer-positive versus dextramer-negative fractions were classed as NS4B-specific, and CD4-biased clonotypes were left out. In-frame beta chains were kept once TCRdb had trimmed the public reads at Q25 with fastp and called clones with MiXCR. Each entry merges the rows of one CDR3 protein and shows their most common DNA and genes. V and J calls and clone size were set by TCRdb, not the authors. Across this sample there are roughly 45,000 distinct CDR3 sequences, with almost 7% seen only once. Approximately 16% of the sample rests with the top ten.

The TCR was taken from a man between 25 and 39 years old who received the YFV17D yellow fever vaccine. The V and J segments used are TRBV20-1 and TRBJ2-2, with TRBD2 tentatively as D gene (5 bases match). The sequenced sample was CD8+ T cells not binding an NS4B(214-222) dextramer, sorted from PBMCs, obtained 45 days after the yellow fever booster vaccination. Read against the paper, the sample's cell subset or site label means: NS4B epitope dextramer-negative CD8 T cells. CDR3 sequence: CSARDREGSPIGELFF. The DNA reads TGCAGTGCTAGAGATCGGGAAGGGTCTCCCATAGGGGAGCTGTTTTTT.